The 8 T cell receptor beta chains presented below share a single source sample, sequenced in a study of identical twins. TCRdb passed the 5' RACE reads through MiXCR, listing each CDR3 protein once. The table has fewer than 250,000 distinct CDR3 sequences, 7.5% seen once. The same data also went into a second study, on yellow fever vaccine responses in identical twins.

The sample was CD8+ T cells sorted from blood. The origin of the receptors is a young woman in good health.

This clonotype was seen a handful of times. The gene calls are TRBV24-1 and TRBJ1-2; D gene unclear. The CDR3 runs 14 residues. V was shortened by 4 bases and J by 4 bases, with 12 bases between the two germline ends. Germline CDR1 KGHDR, CDR2 SFDVKD. In DNA, the CDR3 is TGTGCCACCAGTGACCCCAGTCGGGGCTATGGCTACACCTTC. It specifies CATSDPSRGYGYTF.

The chain combines TRBV25-1 with TRBJ2-7; the D is unclear. CDR1 is MGHDK, CDR2 SYGVNS, per germline. Trimming cost V 3 bases and J 0 bases, with 6 bases left between them. The CDR3 loop spans 13 amino acids. This CDR3 reads CASSEGSSYEQYF. For the CDR3, the DNA is TGTGCCAGCAGTGAGGGCAGCTCCTACGAGCAGTACTTC.

J is TRBJ2-2 and V is TRBV27, with 10 bases aligning to TRBD1. CDR3 length: 15 amino acids. From germline, CDR1 is MNHEY and CDR2 SMNVEV (reference sequence). With V trimmed by 1 base and J by 7 bases, 3 bases remained unmatched. As DNA, the CDR3 is TGTGCCAGCAGTTTATGGGACAGGGGTGGCGGGGAGCTGTTTTTT. Translating gives CASSLWDRGGGELFF.

J is TRBJ2-7 and V is TRBV5-1; 7 bases are a match to TRBD1. The germline gives CDR1 SGHRS, CDR2 YFSETQ. Trimming cost V 4 bases and J 0 bases; bases outside gene matches: 4. This CDR3 comprises 14 residues. The CDR3 nucleotides are TGCGCCAGCAGCCCAGGGGACAGCTCCTACGAGCAGTACTTC. Translation: CASSPGDSSYEQYF.

This clonotype was counted between two and nine times. The chain joins TRBV2 to TRBJ2-7; tentative D call: TRBD2 (5 bases). CDR3 size: 13 residues. V shed 8 bases and J shed 3 bases, with 14 bases lying between them. Germline V gives CDR1 SNHLY, CDR2 FYNNEI. The CDR3 loop reads CASGSGPIYEQYF. Here the CDR3 DNA reads TGTGCCAGCGGAAGCGGACCAATCTACGAGCAGTACTTC.

This clonotype was seen a handful of times. The chain employs TRBV29-1 and TRBJ2-5; D may match TRBD1 or TRBD2 (5 bases each). Trimming cost V 0 bases and J 5 bases, with 10 bases left between them. Germline assignment: CDR1 SQVTM and CDR2 ANQGSEA. CDR3 length: 13 residues. The CDR3 DNA is TGCAGCGTTGAAGACGGGGCGCTTGAGACCCAGTACTTC. It specifies CSVEDGALETQYF. The full variable domain, in which reference TRBV29-1 and TRBJ2-5 provide the parts outside the CDR3, is SAVISQKPSRDICQRGTSLTIQCQVDSQVTMMFWYRQQPGQSLTLIATANQGSEATYESGFVIDKFPISRPNLTFSTLTVSNMSPEDSSIYLCSVEDGALETQYFGPGTRLLVL.

This rearrangement joins TRBV21-1 to TRBJ2-3; the table calls TRBD2, which could not be checked here. TRBV21-1 is a known pseudogene. The CDR3 contains 20 residues. CDR3 DNA: TGTGCCAGCAGCAAAACCGGGAAGAGTAGCGGGGGGTGTGGAACAGATACGCAGTATTTT. Translating it yields CASSKTGKSSGGCGTDTQYF.

The CDR3 reads CASSFYRFSADTQYF. Written as DNA, the CDR3 is TGCGCCAGCAGCTTCTACAGGTTTTCAGCAGATACGCAGTATTTT. The chain has TRBV5-1 and TRBJ2-3; a possible D gene is TRBD1 (5 bases). CDR1 is SGHRS, CDR2 YFSETQ, per germline. The V gene lost 2 bases and the J gene lost 4 bases, with 14 bases spanning the gap. CDR3 length equals 15 residues.